This T cell receptor beta chain emerged from a study of a mutant IDH1 vaccine in newly diagnosed glioma (dated by TCRdb to 2020 to 2023). Background for the entire study: Of the roughly 32 treated patients, approximately 60% were male and about 40% were female, and a mean age of about 37 years was recorded. Before enrollment, patients had received standard therapy of radiotherapy alone, temozolomide alone, or radiochemotherapy with temozolomide; most received the combination. Six visits were used for peripheral blood collection: V03 (baseline), V05, V07, V10, V12 and V13. For exploratory analyses, longitudinal TCRB deep sequencing was carried out in approximately 25 treated patients wherever samples were available. Summary of the overall study and its limitations: Pseudoprogression appeared unrelated to alterations in the top peripheral T cell clonotypes detected by TCRB sequencing. It was noted by the authors that analyses of patient blood samples could not be reproduced owing to sample limitations. Immune responses induced by the vaccine were seen in 90% to 95% of patients across multiple MHC alleles. Availability determined which PBMC samples were chosen for TCRB deep sequencing.

The CDR3 numbers 15 residues from cysteine through phenylalanine. Only the CDR3 part of the read is kept: 45 bases, read in frame from the first base. The V and J ends are trimmed by 0 bases and 5 bases, leaving 13 bases between them. Taken from the germline V gene, the CDR1 and CDR2 loops are SGDLS and YYNGEE. In the case of this clone: Its cognate antigen has yet to be identified. Per-base quality was not reported, and no clone a single base away is much larger than it.

The library was generated by the immunoSEQ multiplex PCR assay. Rearranged TCR beta chain sequences were amplified with the hsTCRB Kit following the manufacturer's protocol. Sequencing of TCRB libraries was carried out on an Illumina MiSeq. On the authors' methods: Demultiplexing, trimming and gene mapping were performed with the kit vendor's proprietary platform. In its TCRdb copy, this immuneACCESS table keeps in-frame sequences only and misses some clones. Where compared with another copy, unresolved V genes explain less than half of these, and the others have no known cause. Clonal size and the V and J genes are those of that table, whereas D and trimming came from the DNA. A total of 50,000 to 65,000 clones appear in this sample, 65% to 85% of them only once. The ten top clones hold approximately 20% of the sample. The time point label of this sample denotes: baseline, week 1 (first vaccination visit). The treatment or condition label for this specimen denotes: pre-vaccination baseline after standard-of-care therapy. The donors had newly diagnosed IDH1-mutant astrocytomas of WHO grade 3 or 4 that showed loss of nuclear ATRX. The samples were drawn from NOA16, a multicentre, single-arm, open-label phase I trial in Germany that tested a mutant IDH1 peptide vaccine in humans for the first time. For immunogenicity testing, the blood drawn at visit V03 was used as the baseline sample. Genomic DNA for TCRB sequencing was extracted from EDTA blood using the DNeasy Blood and Tissue Kit.

The chain is assembled from TRBV9 and TRBJ2-3, with no D gene named confidently. Sequencing was performed on PBMCs, taken from a glioma patient treated with radiotherapy, temozolomide or both. The clonotype was recovered from a man aged 18 to 29 with glioma. The CDR3 region: CASSVGRGVQDTQYF. The DNA sequence is TGTGCCAGCAGCGTAGGGCGAGGCGTCCAAGATACGCAGTATTTT.